This T cell receptor beta chain was recorded in a study of blood T cells in healthy people across ages. Regarding this clonotype: One end of the junction is discordant with germline, which a read error may explain.

A J-beta primer mix and a sample-barcoded 5' primer were used in a second PCR of about 7 to 12 cycles. TCRdb reanalysed the 5' RACE reads using MiXCR and keeps one entry per CDR3 protein. The top ten clones hold about 22% of a sample with some 730,000 distinct CDR3 sequences, around a fifth of them seen once. Healthy Caucasian individuals from Russia aged roughly 6 to 90 were enrolled as donors. Germline CDR1 is KGHDR and CDR2 is SFDVKD. The CDR3 is 15 residues long. The chain uses TRBV24-1 and TRBJ2-5; D call uncertain. Sequencing was carried out using blood. The TCR sequence derives from a man aged 70-80 years in good health. The DNA for the CDR3 is TGTGTCACCAGTGACCCTAGTTTAGGTGGAGAGACCCAGTACTTC. This gives the protein CVTSDPSLGGETQYF.